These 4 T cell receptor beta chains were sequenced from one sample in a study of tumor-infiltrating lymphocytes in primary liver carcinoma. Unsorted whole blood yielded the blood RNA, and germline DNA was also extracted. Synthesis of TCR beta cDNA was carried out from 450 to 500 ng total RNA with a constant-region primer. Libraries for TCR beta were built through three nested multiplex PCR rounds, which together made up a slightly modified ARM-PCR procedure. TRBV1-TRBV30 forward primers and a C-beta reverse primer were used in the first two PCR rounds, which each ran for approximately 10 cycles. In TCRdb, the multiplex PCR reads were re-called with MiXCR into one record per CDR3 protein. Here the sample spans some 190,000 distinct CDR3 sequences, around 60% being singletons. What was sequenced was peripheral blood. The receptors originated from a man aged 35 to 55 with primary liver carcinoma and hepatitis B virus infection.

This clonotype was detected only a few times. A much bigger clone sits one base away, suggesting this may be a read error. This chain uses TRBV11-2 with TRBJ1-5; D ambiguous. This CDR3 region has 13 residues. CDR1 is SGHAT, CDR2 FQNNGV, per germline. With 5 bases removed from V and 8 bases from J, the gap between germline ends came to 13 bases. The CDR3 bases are TGTGCCAGCAGCATTGAGTGGAATAAGCCCCAGCATTTT. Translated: CASSIEWNKPQHF.

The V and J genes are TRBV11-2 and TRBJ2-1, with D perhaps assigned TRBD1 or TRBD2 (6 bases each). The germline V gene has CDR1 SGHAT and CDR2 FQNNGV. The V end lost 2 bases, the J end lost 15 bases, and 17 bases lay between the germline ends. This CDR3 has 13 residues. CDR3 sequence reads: CASSLRGAEEGFF. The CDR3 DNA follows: TGTGCCAGCAGCTTAAGGGGGGCAGAGGAGGGGTTCTTC.

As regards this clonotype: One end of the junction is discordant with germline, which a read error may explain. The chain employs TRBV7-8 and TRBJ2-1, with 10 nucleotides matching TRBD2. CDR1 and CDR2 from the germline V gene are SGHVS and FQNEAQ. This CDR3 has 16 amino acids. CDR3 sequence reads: CASSPPTSGSGNEQFF. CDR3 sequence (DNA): TGTGCAAGCAGCCCACCGACTAGCGGGTCAGGGAATGAGCAGTTCTTC.

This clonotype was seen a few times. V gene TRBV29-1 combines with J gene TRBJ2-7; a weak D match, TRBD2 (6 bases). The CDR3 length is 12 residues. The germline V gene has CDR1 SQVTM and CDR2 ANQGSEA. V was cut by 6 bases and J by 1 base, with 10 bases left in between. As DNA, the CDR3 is TGCAGCGTGTCCGGGAGTTCCTACGAGCAGTACTTC. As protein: CSVSGSSYEQYF.